These 25 T cell receptor beta chains share one sample of origin, sequenced in a study of shared clonotypes between healthy human individuals. TCRdb's table, derived via immunoSEQ multiplex PCR, lists solely in-frame clones and lacks some. The sample includes roughly 1 million clones, about 77% of them seen just once. Sequencing input: memory CD4+ T cells sorted from blood. The subset here: CD45RA-negative fraction. The receptors here all came from a man between 18 and 35 years old in good health.

The chain joins TRBV5-5 to TRBJ2-1, with D tentatively TRBD1 (5 bases). Per the germline V gene, CDR1 is SGHKS and CDR2 is YYEKEE (reference sequence). V dropped 5 bases and J dropped 6 bases, with 15 bases sitting between them. CDR3 length: 14 residues. The CDR3 sequence is CASSYLWQGNEQFF. The DNA of the CDR3 is TGTGCCAGCAGTTACCTTTGGCAGGGCAATGAGCAGTTCTTC.

With respect to this clone: A much more abundant neighbour one base away suggests this may be a read error. The chain is built from TRBV11-2 and TRBJ2-2; D unclear. The V gene's germline CDR1 is SGHAT and CDR2 FQNNGV. With 2 bases removed from V and 6 bases from J, the gap between germline ends came to 1 base. The length of the CDR3 is 11 residues. The CDR3 DNA reads TGTGCCAGCAGCTTACCCGGGGAGCTGTTTTTT. It specifies CASSLPGELFF. Filled out from reference TRBV11-2 and TRBJ2-2, the complete variable domain reads EAGVAQSPRYKIIEKRQSVAFWCNPISGHATLYWYQQILGQGPKLLIQFQNNGVVDDSQLPKDRFSAERLKGVDSTLKIQPAKLEDSAVYLCASSLPGELFFGEGSRLTVL.

The CDR3 region is CASGINGNTIYF. DNA for the CDR3: TGTGCCAGCGGAATAAATGGAAACACCATATATTTT. V is TRBV27 and J is TRBJ1-3; D gene uncertain. Between the trimmed V and J ends, which lost 8 bases and 3 bases, there was a span of 8 bases. Germline-derived CDR1 and CDR2 are MNHEY and SMNVEV (reference sequence). The CDR3 has 12 amino acids.

This sequence joins TRBV2 and TRBJ2-1, with 8 bases identical to TRBD2. Germline loops: CDR1 SNHLY, CDR2 FYNNEI. Unmatched junction bases numbered 7, after V lost 6 bases and J lost 6 bases. The CDR3 consists of 14 residues. CDR3 in DNA: TGTGCCAGCAGCGGGACTAGTCGAGTCAATGAGCAGTTCTTC. It translates to CASSGTSRVNEQFF.

The chain recombines TRBV25-1 with TRBJ2-1, with D perhaps matching TRBD2 (5 bases). The length of the CDR3 is 12 residues. CDR1 is MGHDK, CDR2 SYGVNS, per germline. V gave up 8 bases and J gave up 9 bases, with 14 bases separating them. The CDR3 is CASARTSGEQFF. The CDR3 bases are TGTGCCAGCGCCCGGACTTCAGGTGAGCAGTTCTTC.

The V gene is TRBV5-4, the J gene TRBJ2-3; TRBD1 matches at 9 bases. The CDR3 has 15 residues. With V trimmed by 3 bases and J by 2 bases, 4 bases remained unmatched. Germline assignment: CDR1 SGHNT and CDR2 YYREEE (reference sequence). This CDR3 is CASSSRTGATDTQYF. CDR3 nucleotide sequence: TGTGCCAGCAGCTCTAGGACAGGGGCCACAGATACGCAGTATTTT.

The rearrangement uses TRBV6-5 and TRBJ2-2; D call uncertain. CDR3 length: 15 residues. The V and J ends lost 0 bases and 5 bases respectively, with 10 bases between them. Germline V gene lookup returns CDR1 MNHEY and CDR2 SVGAGI. The CDR3 bases are TGTGCCAGCAGTTACTCTGGGTTTTGGACCGGGGAGCTGTTTTTT. This gives the protein CASSYSGFWTGELFF.

This clone was counted a few times. The chain is built from TRBV30 and TRBJ1-1; D perhaps matches TRBD1 (5 bases). The CDR3 sequence is 15 residues long. Trimming stripped 0 bases from V and 3 bases from J, with 14 bases between. From germline, CDR1 is GTSNPN and CDR2 SVGIG (reference sequence). The CDR3 sequence is CAWSVGRLRDTEAFF. The CDR3 nucleotides read TGTGCCTGGAGTGTGGGACGACTCCGGGACACTGAAGCTTTCTTT.

To note about this clone: In the same sample, other DNA sequences code for this CDR3. The chain links TRBV2 to TRBJ1-1; D not certain. V dropped 8 bases and J dropped 0 bases, with 4 bases sitting between them. Per germline, CDR1 SNHLY and CDR2 FYNNEI. This CDR3 contains 11 residues. The CDR3 DNA reads TGTGCCAGCCGGGTGAACACTGAAGCTTTCTTT. This sequence encodes CASRVNTEAFF.

The V call is TRBV2, the J call TRBJ2-7; the D call may be TRBD1 or TRBD2 (5 bases each). Trimming removed 6 bases at V and 2 bases at J, with 11 bases between. The V gene's germline CDR1 is SNHLY and CDR2 FYNNEI. The CDR3 has 13 amino acids. CDR3 DNA: TGTGCCAGCAGGAGGGACGCAGCCTACGAGCAGTACTTC. Amino acid sequence: CASRRDAAYEQYF.

The chain couples TRBV11-2 to TRBJ2-1; no clear D. This CDR3 is built from 15 residues. CDR1 is SGHAT, CDR2 FQNNGV, per germline. V was clipped by 2 bases and J by 10 bases, with 18 bases between them. The DNA of the CDR3 is TGTGCCAGCAGCTTATTAAGGGTCGGTAATAACGAGCAGTTCTTC. Translating gives CASSLLRVGNNEQFF.

The CDR3 spells CASSEGLAGATYNEQFF. The CDR3 bases are TGTGCCAGCAGCGAGGGACTAGCGGGAGCCACCTACAATGAGCAGTTCTTC. This chain uses TRBV9 with TRBJ2-1, with 14 bases matching TRBD2. With 3 bases clipped from V and 2 bases from J, the junction kept 4 bases outside the gene matches. The CDR3 runs to 17 residues. Per the germline V gene, CDR1 is SGDLS and CDR2 is YYNGEE.

The chain recombines TRBV27 with TRBJ2-7; 9 positions agree with TRBD1. The CDR3 sequence is 15 residues long. Germline V CDR1 and CDR2: MNHEY, SMNVEV (reference sequence). With 5 bases clipped from V and 4 bases from J, the junction kept 9 bases outside the gene matches. CDR3 amino acids: CASSRQQGAQYEQYF. The CDR3 region has the DNA TGTGCCAGCAGTCGCCAACAGGGGGCGCAGTACGAGCAGTACTTC.

This chain's CDR3 is CASRAADSTDTQYF. The CDR3 nucleotides read TGCGCCAGCAGGGCGGCGGATTCCACAGATACGCAGTATTTT. This chain uses TRBV5-1 with TRBJ2-3, with D hard to call. The CDR3 runs 14 residues. Trimming pared 5 bases from V and 2 bases from J, leaving 12 bases between. Germline V CDR1 and CDR2: SGHRS, YFSETQ.

This chain uses TRBV12-5 with TRBJ2-5; D unresolved. Trimming stripped 2 bases from V and 4 bases from J, with 2 bases between. The CDR3 loop spans 11 amino acids. Germline values: CDR1 LGHNT, CDR2 FRNRAP. This CDR3 reads CASGLRETQYF. CDR3 nucleotides: TGTGCTAGTGGTTTGCGAGAGACCCAGTACTTC.

The chain carries TRBV29-1 and TRBJ2-5; the D gene is possibly TRBD1 (6 bases). The DNA end is a closer match to TRBJ2-7, so the J assignment may be wrong. CDR1 SQVTM and CDR2 ANQGSEA come from the germline V gene. The CDR3 consists of 13 residues. CDR3 coding DNA: TGCAGCGTAGACACCGGGACACAAATCGAGCAGTACTTC. Translation gives CSVDTGTQIEQYF.

The chain links TRBV9 to TRBJ2-3, with D unresolved. In germline, CDR1 is SGDLS, CDR2 YYNGEE. The CDR3 totals 15 residues. V dropped 4 bases and J dropped 0 bases, with 12 bases sitting between them. The CDR3: CASSPFSTSTDTQYF. The CDR3 DNA reads TGTGCCAGCAGCCCTTTCTCGACCAGCACAGATACGCAGTATTTT.

The rearrangement joins TRBV7-2 to TRBJ2-3; TRBD2 aligns across 11 bases. Trimming took 4 bases from V and 8 from J; bases not matched to a gene: 14. The CDR3 sequence is 17 residues long. The germline gives CDR1 SGHTA, CDR2 FQGNSA. CDR3 amino acids: CASSSYPSGGPFATQYF. CDR3 nucleotide sequence: TGTGCCAGCAGCTCCTACCCTAGCGGGGGGCCCTTTGCTACGCAGTATTTT.

For this clone: The sample carries other DNA sequences with the same CDR3. This chain joins TRBV6-5 and TRBJ2-3, with 10 bases that match TRBD1. With V trimmed by 0 bases and J by 4 bases, 1 base remained unmatched. The length of the CDR3 is 15 residues. Germline V gene lookup returns CDR1 MNHEY and CDR2 SVGAGI. The CDR3 region has the DNA TGTGCCAGCAGTTACTCAGGGACAGGGGCAGATACGCAGTATTTT. This gives the protein CASSYSGTGADTQYF.

This chain links TRBV28 with TRBJ1-5; 7 bases fit TRBD1. V gave up 5 bases and J gave up 4 bases; unmatched junction bases: 8. The CDR3 sequence is 15 residues long. CDR1 is MDHEN, CDR2 SYDVKM, per germline. As DNA, the CDR3 is TGTGCCAGCAGTCCCGACAGGGCAACTAATCAGCCCCAGCATTTT. The encoded protein is CASSPDRATNQPQHF.

Points on this clone: Other DNA variants within this sample encode the same CDR3. This chain connects TRBV27 to TRBJ2-5; tentatively, D is TRBD2 (5 bases). The CDR3 consists of 11 residues. CDR1 is MNHEY, CDR2 SMNVEV, per germline (reference sequence). The V gene lost 7 bases and the J gene lost 5 bases, with 8 bases spanning the gap. The CDR3 DNA sequence: TGTGCCAGCACCCGAGGGGAGACCCAGTACTTC. Its translation is CASTRGETQYF.

As DNA, the CDR3 is TGTGCCAGCAGGCTAGCGGGGGGGGGATCGACGGATACGCAGTATTTT. Encoded protein: CASRLAGGGSTDTQYF. J is TRBJ2-3 and V is TRBV27; 12 bases align to TRBD2. V shed 6 bases and J 6 bases; nucleotides not matched to a gene: 10. CDR3 size: 16 residues. Germline CDR1 and CDR2: MNHEY and SMNVEV (reference sequence).

DNA of the CDR3: TGTGCCAGCAGCTCGTATTTTGGCTCTGGAAACACCATATATTTT. Its protein product is CASSSYFGSGNTIYF. This chain links TRBV5-4 with TRBJ1-3; D is ambiguous. The V gene lost 3 bases and the J gene lost 0 bases, with 10 bases spanning the gap. The CDR3 length is 15 residues. In germline, CDR1 is SGHNT, CDR2 YYREEE (reference sequence).

Worth noting for this clone: Possible read error: a much larger clone is one base away. Other DNA sequences in the sample encode the same CDR3. The V gene is TRBV5-1, the J gene TRBJ2-2, with D uncertain. The CDR3 is made up of 11 amino acids. Germline V lookup: CDR1 SGHRS, CDR2 YFSETQ. V was clipped by 4 bases and J by 4 bases, with 2 bases between them. The CDR3 here is CASSSTGELFF. CDR3 in DNA: TGCGCCAGCAGCAGCACCGGGGAGCTGTTTTTT.

This chain joins TRBV7-2 and TRBJ1-1; D remains ambiguous. V gave up 5 bases and J gave up 3 bases, with 13 bases separating them. Germline CDR1 reads SGHTA; CDR2 reads FQGNSA. The CDR3 is 14 residues long. In nucleotides, the CDR3 is TGTGCCAGCAGCGTAAGCGGAGGCTACACTGAAGCTTTCTTT. Translated: CASSVSGGYTEAFF.